Below, 20 T cell receptor beta chains from the same sample are listed, as sequenced in a study of control samples from healthy donors and cancer patients. The table came from immunoSEQ multiplex PCR; TCRdb's copy has only in-frame clones and leaves some out. The top ten clones hold more than 7% of a sample with more than 90,000 clones, 85% to 90% of them seen once. The sample comprised blood. The receptor set was obtained from a man younger than 40 in good health.

The chain uses TRBV19 and TRBJ1-1; a possible D gene is TRBD1 (6 bases). Germline V gene sequence: CDR1 LNHDA, CDR2 SQIVND (reference sequence). This CDR3 has 15 amino acids. The V and J ends lost 3 bases and 3 bases respectively, with 14 bases between them. The CDR3 protein is CASSMVWGQDTEAFF. CDR3 nucleotide sequence: TGTGCCAGTAGTATGGTATGGGGACAAGACACTGAAGCTTTCTTT.

Comments on this clone: One end of the junction does not line up with germline, which may come from a read error. The J gene is TRBJ1-1, the V gene TRBV27, with TRBD1 as a possible D gene (6 bases). The CDR3 runs to 14 residues. The germline gives CDR1 MNHEY, CDR2 SMNVEV (reference sequence). This chain's CDR3 is CVSSPLDRFSEAFF. DNA for the CDR3: TGTGTCAGCAGTCCACTCGACAGGTTCTCTGAAGCTTTCTTT.

CDR3 region: CASSSEEGKEWISNQPQHF. The CDR3 nucleotides are TGTGCCAGCAGCTCCGAAGAGGGGAAGGAATGGATTAGCAATCAGCCCCAGCATTTT. The chain links TRBV7-2 to TRBJ1-5; possible D gene TRBD1, 5 bases. With 4 bases removed from V and 0 bases from J, the gap between germline ends came to 22 bases. CDR1 and CDR2 from the germline V gene are SGHTA and FQGNSA. CDR3 length equals 19 residues.

This chain uses TRBV30 with TRBJ2-1, with D possibly being TRBD2 (7 bases). Germline CDR1 and CDR2: GTSNPN and SVGIG (reference sequence). This CDR3 contains 17 residues. Between the trimmed V and J ends, which lost 3 bases and 3 bases, there was a span of 21 bases. The DNA for the CDR3 is TGTGCCTGGAGCGCTTACGGGGGGCGCCGAAACTACAATGAGCAGTTCTTC. This sequence encodes CAWSAYGGRRNYNEQFF.

As regards this clone: This sample also contains other DNA sequences that code for the same CDR3. The rearrangement links TRBV12-3 or TRBV12-4 to TRBJ2-7; 7 bases match TRBD1. V was pared by 6 bases and J by 2 bases, with 4 bases of the junction left unmatched. The CDR3 sequence is 13 residues long. The CDR3 loop reads CASRPTGTYEQYF. The CDR3 nucleotides read TGTGCCAGCAGGCCGACAGGGACCTACGAGCAGTACTTC.

This clone was seen once. The chain employs TRBV7-2 and TRBJ1-2; perhaps TRBD1 as D (5 bases). The CDR3 length is 17 residues. Germline-derived CDR1 and CDR2 are SGHTA and FQGNSA. V lost 1 base and J lost 6, with 21 bases in between. The CDR3: CASSLEGTQSLLHGYTF. In nucleotides, the CDR3 is TGTGCCAGCAGCTTAGAGGGGACGCAGTCACTCCTTCATGGCTACACCTTC. The whole variable domain, filled in from reference TRBV7-2 and TRBJ1-2, reads GAGVSQSPSNKVTEKGKDVELRCDPISGHTALYWYRQSLGQGLEFLIYFQGNSAPDKSGLPSDRFSAERTGGSVSTLTIQRTQQEDSAVYLCASSLEGTQSLLHGYTFGSGTRLTVV.

The rearrangement links TRBV7-2 to TRBJ2-1; D remains unclear. The germline V and J ends were trimmed by 5 bases and 8 bases, with 7 bases remaining between them. The germline CDR1 and CDR2 sequences are SGHTA and FQGNSA. This CDR3 region has 11 residues. The CDR3: CASSPWDEQFF. In DNA, the CDR3 is TGTGCCAGCAGCCCGTGGGATGAGCAGTTCTTC.

This rearrangement joins TRBV19 to TRBJ2-4; a weak D match, TRBD1 (6 bases). The V end lost 4 bases, the J end lost 1 base, and 11 bases lay between the germline ends. Looked up from germline, CDR1 is LNHDA and CDR2 is SQIVND (reference sequence). The CDR3 covers 15 residues. The CDR3 DNA sequence: TGTGCCAGTAGTAAAACAGGGTACGCCAAAAACATTCAGTACTTC. Its translation: CASSKTGYAKNIQYF.

The CDR3 loop reads CASSDSRGAGGTQYF. CDR3 nucleotides: TGTGCCAGCAGTGATTCGCGGGGGGCCGGAGGGACCCAGTACTTC. This chain links TRBV2 with TRBJ2-5; 8 nucleotides line up with TRBD2. The V and J ends lost 3 bases and 7 bases, in that order; junction bases with no gene match: 10. The V gene's germline CDR1 is SNHLY and CDR2 FYNNEI. The CDR3 contains 15 residues.

J is TRBJ2-3 and V is TRBV5-1, with TRBD1 matching 8 bases. CDR3 size: 13 residues. Per the germline V gene, CDR1 is SGHRS and CDR2 is YFSETQ. The V and J ends lost 7 bases and 3 bases, in that order; junction bases with no gene match: 4. The CDR3 bases are TGCGCCAGCGCCCGGACAGGGACAGATACGCAGTATTTT. This codes for CASARTGTDTQYF.

The table lists this clone with a count of one. CDR3 sequence reads: CASSLNRDAYNEQFF. CDR3 sequence (DNA): TGTGCCAGCAGCCTAAACAGGGATGCCTACAATGAGCAGTTCTTC. This rearrangement joins TRBV7-9 to TRBJ2-1, with a tentative D call TRBD1 (6 bases). This CDR3 is built from 15 residues. V lost 5 bases to trimming and J lost 2 bases, with 13 bases between them. Germline V lookup: CDR1 SEHNR, CDR2 FQNEAQ (reference sequence).

The genes are TRBV24-1 and TRBJ1-3; D call uncertain. CDR3 size: 15 residues. Germline CDR1 reads KGHDR; CDR2 reads SFDVKD. Between the trimmed V and J ends, which lost 7 bases and 1 base, there was a span of 13 bases. The DNA for the CDR3 is TGTGCCACCAGCGTTCCAATGGGTTCTGGAAACACCATATATTTT. Translating it yields CATSVPMGSGNTIYF.

The genes are TRBV5-5 and TRBJ1-1; D remains ambiguous. The V and J ends lost 4 bases and 4 bases respectively, with 8 bases between them. This CDR3 comprises 12 residues. Per the germline V gene, CDR1 is SGHKS and CDR2 is YYEKEE (reference sequence). In DNA form, the CDR3 reads TGTGCCAGCAGCCAAGGGTTCACTGAAGCTTTCTTT. Translated, it gives CASSQGFTEAFF.

The chain's CDR3 is CASSLKTLLDTEAFF. The CDR3 bases are TGTGCCAGCAGCCTTAAGACACTGTTGGACACTGAAGCTTTCTTT. The chain carries TRBV6-5 and TRBJ1-1; D is unclear. Per the germline V gene, CDR1 is MNHEY and CDR2 is SVGAGI. This CDR3 has 15 amino acids. V gave up 6 bases and J gave up 3 bases, with 17 bases separating them.

The chain has TRBV6-5 and TRBJ2-7; 15 bases agree with TRBD2. Germline V gene sequence: CDR1 MNHEY, CDR2 SVGAGI. The CDR3 sequence is 15 residues long. The V gene end was trimmed by 7 bases and the J gene end by 7 bases; junction bases not matched to a gene: 8. The CDR3, as DNA: TGTGCCAGCAAAAAGGGACTAGCGGGAGGAAGTGAGCAGTACTTC. It translates to CASKKGLAGGSEQYF.

The V and J genes are TRBV18 and TRBJ2-7; D remains ambiguous. CDR1 and CDR2 from the germline V gene are KGHSH and LQKENI. The CDR3 spans 13 residues. V lost 5 bases and J lost 3, with 11 bases in between. CDR3 residues: CASSSSRDYEQYV. The CDR3 DNA follows: TGTGCCAGCTCATCTTCAAGAGACTACGAGCAGTACGTC.

V usage is TRBV5-1 and J usage is TRBJ1-1; D is perhaps TRBD1 (6 bases). Trimming pared 4 bases from V and 8 bases from J, leaving 15 bases between. Looked up from germline, CDR1 is SGHRS and CDR2 is YFSETQ. This CDR3 contains 13 residues. Here the CDR3 reads CASSLSPGAEAFF. The CDR3 DNA reads TGCGCCAGCAGCCTGAGCCCAGGGGCAGAAGCTTTCTTT.

V and J are TRBV19 and TRBJ2-1; 7 nucleotides line up with TRBD2. CDR1 is LNHDA and CDR2 is SQIVND in the germline V gene (reference sequence). The length of the CDR3 is 18 residues. With V trimmed by 5 bases and J by 2 bases, 15 bases remained unmatched. CDR3 coding DNA: TGTGCCAGTAGTCTCGGGGAGGGATACCAACCACCCTACAATGAGCAGTTCTTC. Its protein product is CASSLGEGYQPPYNEQFF.

The V and J genes are TRBV6-5 and TRBJ1-3; the D gene is possibly TRBD1 (5 bases). With 2 bases removed from V and 0 bases from J, the gap between germline ends came to 11 bases. Germline V CDR1 and CDR2: MNHEY, SVGAGI. There are 16 residues in the CDR3. The CDR3 loop is CASSYSAGRSGNTIYF. In DNA, the CDR3 is TGTGCCAGCAGTTACAGCGCAGGGCGCTCTGGAAACACCATATATTTT.

The CDR3 here is CSALTGGNYEQYF. In nucleotides, the CDR3 is TGCAGCGCCCTGACAGGGGGCAATTACGAGCAGTACTTC. The J gene is TRBJ2-7, the V gene TRBV29-1, with 10 bases fitting TRBD1. The CDR3 contains 13 residues. Germline trimming cut 7 bases from V and 4 bases from J; bases unmatched to any gene: 7. Germline CDR1 reads SQVTM; CDR2 reads ANQGSEA.